One sample yielded the 5 T cell receptor beta chains listed below, sequenced in a study of T cell responses to AZD1222 COVID-19 vaccine. Only in-frame clones appear in the TCRdb table, and some are missing; sequencing was by immunoSEQ multiplex PCR. The sample consists of roughly 60,000 clones, about three quarters of them appearing once. The specimen was peripheral blood, collected 28 days after the second AZD1222 dose. Source of these receptors: an adult who received the AZD1222 COVID-19 vaccine.

The chain links TRBV11-2 to TRBJ1-1; weak D call: TRBD1 (6 bases). CDR3 length: 13 amino acids. CDR1 SGHAT and CDR2 FQNNGV come from the germline V gene. V lost 0 bases to trimming and J lost 4 bases, with 6 bases between them. The CDR3 here is CASSLEQGTEAFF. CDR3 in DNA: TGTGCCAGCAGCTTAGAACAGGGCACTGAAGCTTTCTTT.

This rearrangement joins TRBV7-3 to TRBJ2-1, with D possibly matching TRBD2 (6 bases). This CDR3 comprises 15 residues. Trimming took 5 bases from V and 8 from J, leaving 19 bases between them. Germline V gives CDR1 SGHTA, CDR2 FQGTGA. CDR3 amino acids: CASSAGTSDLYEQFF. CDR3 sequence (DNA): TGTGCCAGCAGCGCCGGGACTTCCGACCTCTATGAGCAGTTCTTC.

This clone occurred a few times. The chain links TRBV2 to TRBJ1-3, with unresolved D. Germline-derived CDR1 and CDR2 are SNHLY and FYNNEI. This CDR3 is 14 amino acids long. V was pared by 6 bases and J by 1 base, with 10 bases between. The CDR3 region has the DNA TGTGCCAGCAGCCCCTCGGGGTCTGGAAACACCATATATTTT. This translates into CASSPSGSGNTIYF.

The gene calls are TRBV28 and TRBJ2-1; the D call may be TRBD1 or TRBD2 (6 bases each). The V end lost 2 bases, the J end lost 12 bases, and 8 bases lay between the germline ends. CDR1 is MDHEN and CDR2 is SYDVKM in the germline V gene. The CDR3 is 11 residues long. The CDR3 sequence is CASSLEGGQFF. The CDR3 bases are TGTGCCAGCAGTTTAGAGGGGGGGCAGTTCTTC. The full variable domain, completed using reference TRBV28 and TRBJ2-1, is DVKVTQSSRYLVKRTGEKVFLECVQDMDHENMFWYRQDPGLGLRLIYFSYDVKMKEKGDIPEGYSVSREKKERFSLILESASTNQTSMYLCASSLEGGQFFGPGTRLTVL.

The genes are TRBV5-4 and TRBJ2-7; tentative D call: TRBD2 (5 bases). CDR1 is SGHNT, CDR2 YYREEE, per germline (reference sequence). The CDR3 has 14 residues. The V and J ends lost 3 bases and 5 bases respectively, with 15 bases between them. CDR3 sequence: CASSSKTSIHEQYF. The CDR3 region has the DNA TGTGCCAGCAGCTCTAAAACTAGTATCCACGAGCAGTACTTC.